The 19 T cell receptor beta chains reported below all come from one sample, sequenced in a study of T cell clonality in common variable immunodeficiency. Study-level findings and limits: In common variable immunodeficiency, TCR beta chains reportedly carried fewer deletions and N-nucleotide insertions.

Sequencing used immunoSEQ multiplex PCR; TCRdb keeps in-frame clones, though not all of them. The table records about 33,000 clones without singletons, the ten largest covering 6% to 7.5%. Antigens of these TCRs are unknown. The sequencing input was peripheral blood mononuclear cells. All receptors derive from a human donor with common variable immunodeficiency.

On this clone: The missing CDR3 end, 3 residues past where the read stops, is filled in from the germline J gene. The chain employs TRBV5-1 and TRBJ2-7; weak D call: TRBD1 (6 bases). Per germline, CDR1 SGHRS and CDR2 YFSETQ. The CDR3 covers 17 residues. V was cut by 3 bases and J by 0 bases, with 19 bases left in between. The DNA read from the CDR3 is TGCGCCAGCAGCTGGACCGACAGGCTACCGTACTCCTACGAG. Translating gives CASSWTDRLPYSYE. The complete CDR3 reads CASSWTDRLPYSYEQYF.

Details on this clone: The read finishes 3 residues shy of the CDR3 end, and the germline J gene is used to complete it. The J gene is TRBJ2-5, the V gene TRBV10-2, with D maybe TRBD1 (6 bases). CDR3 length equals 12 residues. The germline V gene encodes CDR1 WSHSY and CDR2 SAAADI. With 6 bases removed from V and 4 bases from J, the gap between germline ends came to 9 bases. CDR3 bases read: TGCGCCAGCAGACAGGGATCAGAGACC. This codes for CASRQGSET. The CDR3 in its entirety is CASRQGSETQYF.

This clone was detected only a few times. The sequenced fragment ends 3 residues before the CDR3 boundary, so the rest is inferred from the germline J gene. This sequence joins TRBV6-2 or TRBV6-3 and TRBJ2-7; 9 bases align to TRBD2. CDR1 and CDR2 (germline): MNHEY, SVGEGT. With 2 bases clipped from V and 4 bases from J, the junction kept 9 bases outside the gene matches. This CDR3 region has 16 residues. CDR3 region: CASSYRLAGILYEQYF. The CDR3 DNA, read in part, is TGTGCCAGCAGTTACCGGCTAGCGGGGATACTGTACGAG.

This clone showed up just a few times. The CDR3 extends 3 residues past the end of the read, so its final part is completed from the germline J gene. The rearrangement joins TRBV13 to TRBJ2-1; TRBD2 matches 8 bases. The CDR3 has 16 amino acids. In germline, CDR1 is PRHDT, CDR2 FYEKMQ (reference sequence). V was clipped by 1 base and J by 6 bases; unmatched bases: 8. This CDR3 is CASSLAGGASGNEQFF. The CDR3 bases that were read are TGTGCCAGCAGCTTAGCCGGGGGGGCGTCAGGCAATGAG.

Details on this clone: The CDR3 goes on 3 residues after the read ends, and that part is filled in from the germline J gene. This chain links TRBV18 with TRBJ2-1; either TRBD1 or TRBD2 may supply D (5 bases each). Deletions cut 6 bases from V and 8 bases from J, with 14 bases between. The CDR3 is made up of 13 amino acids. Germline V gene sequence: CDR1 KGHSH, CDR2 LQKENI. The covered CDR3 bases are TGTGCCAGCTCCCAAGCAGAGGGGCATGAG. Amino acids: CASSQAEGHE. The entire CDR3 reads CASSQAEGHEQFF. The full variable domain, with the rest looked up from reference TRBV18 and TRBJ2-1, is NAGVMQNPRHLVRRRGQEARLRCSPMKGHSHVYWYRQLPEEGLKFMVYLQKENIIDESGMPKERFSAEFPKEGPSILRIQQVVRGDSAAYFCASSQAEGHEQFFGPGTRLTVL.

There are many counts of this clone. The read falls 3 residues short of the CDR3 end, and the missing part is taken from the germline J gene. This chain uses TRBV7-2 with TRBJ2-5, with 7 bases matching TRBD1. With V trimmed by 5 bases and J by 3 bases, 6 bases remained unmatched. The CDR3 has 14 amino acids. CDR1 is SGHTA and CDR2 is FQGNSA in the germline V gene. The covered CDR3 bases are TGTGCCAGCAGCCAAAACAGGGGAAAAGAGACC. Protein: CASSQNRGKET. The entire CDR3 reads CASSQNRGKETQYF.

This clone was seen repeatedly, ten times or more. With the read ending 3 residues before the CDR3 end, the germline J gene is used to fill in that end. This chain uses TRBV30 with TRBJ2-7; the match to TRBD1 covers 12 bases. The CDR3 extends over 15 amino acids. The germline V gene encodes CDR1 GTSNPN and CDR2 SVGIG (reference sequence). The V segment lost 3 bases and the J segment 4 bases; nucleotides outside the gene matches: 7. Incomplete CDR3 DNA: TGTGCCTGGAGGGGAGGGACAGGGGGCGAGTACGAG. Amino acid sequence: CAWRGGTGGEYE. In full, the CDR3 reads CAWRGGTGGEYEQYF.

This clone was seen repeatedly, ten times or more. The read ends 3 residues shy of where the CDR3 ends; the end is completed using the germline J gene. The V and J genes are TRBV2 and TRBJ1-5; D is unclear. The germline CDR1 and CDR2 sequences are SNHLY and FYNNEI. CDR3 length: 16 amino acids. V lost 1 base and J 5 bases, leaving 15 bases between the germline ends. Incomplete CDR3 DNA: TGTGCCAGCAGTGAAGACTTGCTAAAGAGCCATCAGCCC. This sequence encodes CASSEDLLKSHQP. The whole CDR3 reads CASSEDLLKSHQPQHF.

This clone was detected many times. Coverage ceases 3 residues before the CDR3 finishes, and the germline J gene fills in the end. This chain joins TRBV30 and TRBJ1-1, with a possible D match to TRBD1 (6 bases). Trimming removed 4 bases from V and 4 bases from J, with 19 bases in between. The germline V gene has CDR1 GTSNPN and CDR2 SVGIG (reference sequence). This CDR3 spans 15 amino acids. The sequenced part of the CDR3 DNA is TGTGCCTGGACTCCTATGACAGGAATGGTCACTGAA. It encodes CAWTPMTGMVTE. The entire CDR3 sequence reads CAWTPMTGMVTEAFF.

This clone came up a few times. The read ends 3 residues shy of where the CDR3 ends; the end is completed using the germline J gene. This chain connects TRBV6-2 or TRBV6-3 to TRBJ2-7; 13 bases are a match to TRBD2. Germline V gene sequence: CDR1 MNHEY, CDR2 SVGEGT. The CDR3 is 14 residues long. The V gene end was trimmed by 4 bases and the J gene end by 6 bases; junction bases not matched to a gene: 3. CDR3 bases read: TGTGCCAGCAGTTCGGGACTAGCGGGGTTCGAG. It codes for CASSSGLAGFE. The whole CDR3 reads CASSSGLAGFEQYF.

This clone was observed at least ten times. The CDR3 end is not reached by the read, which stops 3 residues before it; the germline J gene fills it in. This sequence joins TRBV6-2 or TRBV6-3 and TRBJ1-1; no firm D call. Germline V CDR1 and CDR2: MNHEY, SVGEGT. The ends were cut back, 2 bases at V and 3 bases at J, with 7 bases in the middle. This CDR3 is 13 amino acids long. CDR3 in amino acids: CASSYRGDTEAFF. The part of the CDR3 DNA that was read is TGTGCCAGCAGTTACCGCGGAGACACTGAA.

The sample holds many counts of this clone. The read terminates 3 residues ahead of where the CDR3 ends, so the germline J gene completes it. The V gene is TRBV14, the J gene TRBJ1-4; 7 positions match TRBD1. The V segment lost 0 bases and the J segment 7 bases; nucleotides outside the gene matches: 5. The CDR3 spans 15 residues. CDR1 is SGHDN and CDR2 is FVKESK in the germline V gene. The covered CDR3 bases are TGTGCCAGCAGCCAAGATCAGGGGGAGGCTGAAAAA. Its translation: CASSQDQGEAEK. The full CDR3 is CASSQDQGEAEKLFF.

A note on this clone: The CDR3 end falls 3 residues outside the read, so it is completed with the germline J gene. The genes are TRBV19 and TRBJ2-3; a weak D match, TRBD2 (6 bases). V lost 1 base and J lost 1, with 9 bases in between. Germline CDR1 and CDR2: LNHDA and SQIVND (reference sequence). This CDR3 has 15 residues. This chain's CDR3 is CASSIAGLRTDTQYF. The DNA read from the CDR3 is TGTGCCAGTAGTATAGCGGGACTCCGCACAGATACG.

Remarks on this clone: Sequencing ends 3 residues short of the CDR3 end; the germline J gene provides the rest. The chain recombines TRBV19 with TRBJ2-3; D is perhaps TRBD1 (5 bases). This CDR3 is 18 amino acids long. CDR1 LNHDA and CDR2 SQIVND come from the germline V gene (reference sequence). V was shortened by 0 bases and J by 0 bases, with 16 bases between the two germline ends. CDR3: CASSIEKTALFSTDTQYF. The part of the CDR3 DNA that was read is TGTGCCAGTAGTATAGAGAAGACAGCCCTCTTTAGCACAGATACG.

This clone was seen only a few times. The sequence runs out 3 residues before the end of the CDR3; the remainder is reconstructed from the germline J gene. This rearrangement joins TRBV7-8 to TRBJ2-7; 7 positions match TRBD1. CDR3 length: 14 amino acids. Looked up from germline, CDR1 is SGHVS and CDR2 is FQNEAQ. Germline trimming cut 5 bases from V and 3 bases from J; bases unmatched to any gene: 7. Partial CDR3 DNA: TGTGCCAGCAGCCCAATGGGACAGATCTACGAG. Amino acid sequence: CASSPMGQIYE. In full, the CDR3 is CASSPMGQIYEQYF.

This clone was counted many times. The DNA ends 3 residues before the CDR3 does, and the rest of the CDR3 is filled in from the germline J gene. This chain joins TRBV2 and TRBJ1-1; 7 bases are a match to TRBD1. The length of the CDR3 is 16 residues. In germline, CDR1 is SNHLY, CDR2 FYNNEI. J was trimmed by 0 bases and V by 6 bases; bases with no gene match: 10. Partial CDR3 DNA: TGTGCCAGCAGCCTACAGGGGTTAGGCATGAACACTGAA. Its translation is CASSLQGLGMNTE. The full-length CDR3 reads as CASSLQGLGMNTEAFF.

At least ten counts were recorded for this clone. Sequencing ends 3 residues short of the CDR3 end; the germline J gene provides the rest. V and J are TRBV19 and TRBJ2-3; 8 bases fit TRBD2. The V gene's germline CDR1 is LNHDA and CDR2 SQIVND (reference sequence). This CDR3 is 16 amino acids long. With 5 bases clipped from V and 0 bases from J, the junction kept 7 bases outside the gene matches. The CDR3 bases that were read are TGTGCCAGTAGTCCCGCGGGGGGCCCTAGCACAGATACG. Amino acid sequence: CASSPAGGPSTDT. The CDR3 in its entirety is CASSPAGGPSTDTQYF.

This clone was detected many times. Read data end 3 residues before the CDR3 end; the end is taken from the germline J gene. J is TRBJ2-2 and V is TRBV7-9, with D unresolved. Germline CDR1 reads SEHNR; CDR2 reads FQNEAQ (reference sequence). Trimming removed 8 bases from V and 3 bases from J, with 7 bases in between. CDR3 length equals 12 residues. The CDR3 spells CASPGYTGELFF. CDR3 bases read: TGTGCCAGCCCCGGGTACACCGGGGAG.

This clone was counted many times. From the germline J gene comes the end of the CDR3, since the read stops 3 residues before it. V and J are TRBV19 and TRBJ2-7, with TRBD1 matching over 7 bases. CDR3 length: 12 amino acids. CDR1 is LNHDA and CDR2 is SQIVND in the germline V gene (reference sequence). V trimming: 10 bases; J trimming: 2 bases; junction bases outside the gene matches: 5. The CDR3 is CATSDRTYEQYF. CDR3 bases read: TGTGCCACTTCGGACAGGACCTACGAG.